This TCR beta chain was identified during a study of T-cell memory formation after mild COVID-19 (dated by TCRdb to 2020 to 2023). As for the study more broadly: TCR sequence clusters from the two donors were largely donor specific. In a couple of donors, T-cell clones that expanded and contracted after mild COVID-19 were followed by sequencing TCRalpha and TCRbeta repertoires longitudinally. Two young, previously healthy adult volunteers, one female and one male, were included in the cohort. Summary of the overall study and its limitations: The study covered only a couple of mild cases, and larger cohorts including severe cases with pre-infection samples were considered necessary. SARS-CoV-2 specificity of the second-wave clones peaking on day 37 was not confirmed. Clones contracting from day 15 to 85 had balanced CD4/CD8 phenotypes, while a second wave expanding from day 15 to 37 was biased towards CD4+. Contracting CD4+ clones appeared mostly in the CM and EM memory subsets, whereas CD8+ clones were enriched in EMRA. Some responding clones were detected in pre-infection memory, suggesting pre-existing cross-reactive memory T cells joined the SARS-CoV-2 response.

PBMCs were isolated by Ficoll-Paque density gradient centrifugation. Sequencing was carried out with an Illumina NovaSeq 6000. cDNA libraries for TCRalpha and TCRbeta were prepared by 5'RACE using constant-segment primers, with sample barcodes and unique molecular identifiers added. RNA was extracted from every sample with Trizol reagent. Libraries were amplified in two PCR steps, with a second sample barcode and Illumina TruSeq adapters added in the second step. Sequencing of the libraries was done on an Illumina NovaSeq, producing 2 x 150 bp paired-end reads. For the original study's pipeline: The reads were demultiplexed and collapsed into UMI-guided consensus sequences using migec v1.2.7. With mixcr v2.1.11, UMI consensuses were aligned to TRA and TRB V and J templates and assembled into clonotypes. A clonotype was counted as expanded or contracted only if both edgeR and NoisET called the change significant, with noise models trained on biological replicates. edgeR calls used a false discovery rate-adjusted p below 0.01 and a log2 fold-change threshold of 1. As an exploratory analysis of dynamics, PCA with hierarchical clustering was applied to max-normalized trajectories of the 1000 most abundant clonotypes. Separately sequenced CD4+ and CD8+ repertoires were used to assign the CD4 or CD8 phenotype of responding clones. TCRdb applied fastp at Q25 and MiXCR to the public reads, then kept only in-frame beta chains. Rows are unified per CDR3 protein, each entry keeping the most common DNA and genes. The V and J calls and clone size come from TCRdb's table, not from the authors' own analysis. Present in this sample are about 310,000 distinct CDR3 sequences, roughly 15% of which were seen just once. The ten largest make up 22% of the sample.

CDR1 MNHEY and CDR2 SMNVEV were looked up in the germline V gene (reference sequence). Relative to germline, V is 4 bases shorter and J is 6 bases shorter, with 11 bases between their ends. Its CDR3 holds 13 amino acids, cysteine through phenylalanine. The only DNA kept is the CDR3, 39 bases in frame from the first base. Worth noting for this clonotype: The antigen it recognizes is unknown. Base qualities were left out, and no much larger clone turns up one base away.

This sequence originates from a man between 18 and 29 years old who had mild COVID-19 (a few samples of this study predate the infection). The sample titles of this study are shuffled in the database, so cell type and time point are left out; the donor was told from shared clones. Sequencing was done on a sample of PBMCs or a T cell subset sorted from them (not recorded which). The V gene is TRBV27 and the J gene is TRBJ2-3, and possibly TRBD2, on 6 matching bases. The sequenced DNA: TGTGCCAGCAGTTCCGCAGGGAGGGATACGCAGTATTTT. Its product reads: CASSSAGRDTQYF.